This T cell receptor beta chain was recorded in a study of T cell changes during pregnancy in multiple sclerosis. Profiled with immunoSEQ multiplex PCR; TCRdb holds only in-frame clones, not every one. The table lists about 32,000 clones, about 92% of them singletons. This CDR3 is built from 17 residues. CDR1 MGHRA and CDR2 YSYEKL come from the germline V gene. V was trimmed by 2 bases and J by 4 bases, leaving 20 bases between them. The sample here was CD8+ T cells from peripheral blood mononuclear cells, taken in the first trimester of pregnancy. This receptor was taken from a female donor with multiple sclerosis, enrolled in a pregnancy study. The chain is built from TRBV4-1 and TRBJ1-1; D is ambiguous. In nucleotides, the CDR3 is TGCGCCAGCAGCCAACGACAAATGGTATGGAAACTCACTGAAGCTTTCTTT. Its protein is CASSQRQMVWKLTEAFF.